This T cell receptor beta chain derives from a study of identical twins. Study results and caveats: Within cord blood, abundant beta clonotypes carried fewer insertions, but memory repertoires showed no such trend.

Between the trimmed V and J ends, which lost 5 bases and 10 bases, there was a span of 16 bases. The CDR3 covers 14 residues. From germline, CDR1 is SGHRS and CDR2 YFSETQ. Only a few counts were recorded for this clonotype. The antigen remains unidentified. In TCRdb, the 5' RACE reads were re-called with MiXCR into one record per CDR3 protein. The top ten hold approximately 4.5% of the sample, which has hundreds of thousands of distinct CDR3 sequences, less than 25% seen once. Each donor was a healthy Caucasian. This same sample was also taken into another study, of T cells expressing NK-cell markers.

This rearrangement joins TRBV5-1 to TRBJ1-6; D perhaps matches TRBD1 (5 bases). The sequenced sample consisted of PBMCs. This receptor was identified in a woman aged 18-29 years in good health. In DNA form, the CDR3 reads TGCGCCAGCAGTTCAGGGTATTATGAATCACCCCTCCACTTT. It specifies CASSSGYYESPLHF.